One TCR beta chain is described in this entry. The method was immunoSEQ multiplex PCR; TCRdb's version includes in-frame clones alone and lacks a portion of them. The data show about 340,000 clones, about 92% seen once. The data belong to a study of blood T cell repertoires in COVID-19. The CDR3 loop spans 18 amino acids. Looked up from germline, CDR1 is SGHVS and CDR2 is FQNEAQ. J gave up 2 bases and V 1 base, and 12 bases lay outside the gene matches. Material: PBMCs or T cells enriched from blood (not recorded which). The receptor's source is a woman in her 30s who had recovered from COVID-19. The chain joins TRBV7-8 to TRBJ2-3; 7 nucleotides line up with TRBD1. CDR3 amino acids: CASSLEITAGGFTDTQYF. In DNA form, the CDR3 reads TGTGCCAGCAGCTTAGAGATAACGGCAGGGGGTTTCACAGATACGCAGTATTTT.